The 30 T cell receptor beta chains given below trace back to one sample, sequenced in a study of blood T cell repertoires in COVID-19. The repertoire was sequenced with immunoSEQ multiplex PCR; TCRdb's copy has only in-frame clones and lacks some. The sample lists hundreds of thousands of clones; 88% were seen once. The sequenced sample consisted of peripheral blood. Receptors originate from a human donor in a cohort sampled during active COVID-19.

This chain connects TRBV28 to TRBJ2-7; 7 positions agree with TRBD2. This CDR3 has 13 residues. Germline CDR1 reads MDHEN; CDR2 reads SYDVKM. Trimming removed 5 bases from V and 3 bases from J; junction bases left unmatched: 4. The CDR3 loop is CASSSGTDYEQYF. The CDR3 DNA is TGTGCCAGCAGTAGCGGGACGGACTACGAGCAGTACTTC.

The chain uses TRBV11-3 and TRBJ2-2; D call uncertain. CDR3 size: 15 residues. Per germline, CDR1 SGHNT and CDR2 YENEEA. Trimming stripped 3 bases from V and 4 bases from J, with 12 bases between. The CDR3 reads CASSFFGRGTGELFF. The CDR3 DNA sequence: TGTGCCAGCAGCTTTTTTGGCCGCGGCACCGGGGAGCTGTTTTTT.

This clone was counted a few times. The chain links TRBV19 to TRBJ1-2, with TRBD1 matching 7 bases. With 2 bases clipped from V and 7 bases from J, the junction kept 7 bases outside the gene matches. The CDR3 loop spans 14 amino acids. CDR1 LNHDA and CDR2 SQIVND come from the germline V gene (reference sequence). The DNA of the CDR3 is TGTGCCAGTAGTATAATGACAGGGAGCGGTGGCTACACCTTC. Its protein is CASSIMTGSGGYTF.

The CDR3 DNA reads TGTGCCAGCAGCTTGAGTCGAGCAGATACGCAGTATTTT. Residues: CASSLSRADTQYF. The V and J genes are TRBV5-6 and TRBJ2-3; no reliable D call. The V gene's germline CDR1 is SGHDT and CDR2 YYEEEE. Trimming shortened V by 1 base and J by 4 bases, and 7 bases separated the two germline ends. The CDR3 extends over 13 amino acids.

The table lists this clone with a count of one. V gene TRBV9 combines with J gene TRBJ2-2; 14 positions match TRBD2. From germline, CDR1 is SGDLS and CDR2 YYNGEE. This CDR3 contains 20 residues. The trim removed 3 bases at V and 1 base at J, leaving 11 bases unmatched. CDR3 sequence (DNA): TGTGCCAGCAGCGCGCCAACGGGACTAGCGGGGGACCTGAACACCGGGGAGCTGTTTTTT. Residues: CASSAPTGLAGDLNTGELFF.

The chain combines TRBV9 with TRBJ2-1; 9 nucleotides agree with TRBD2. The V gene end was trimmed by 3 bases and the J gene end by 0 bases; junction bases not matched to a gene: 1. The CDR3 length is 15 residues. Germline values: CDR1 SGDLS, CDR2 YYNGEE. The CDR3 reads CASSALAGSYNEQFF. CDR3 DNA sequence: TGTGCCAGCAGCGCACTAGCGGGCTCCTACAATGAGCAGTTCTTC.

This chain connects TRBV28 to TRBJ2-5; perhaps TRBD2 as D (8 bases). This CDR3 comprises 16 residues. V shed 5 bases and J shed 5 bases, with 21 bases lying between them. Germline V gene data show CDR1 as MDHEN and CDR2 as SYDVKM. The CDR3 coding sequence is TGTGCCAGCAGTGATTGGGGACAGCGGGAGTACGAGACCCAGTACTTC. It is translated as CASSDWGQREYETQYF.

CDR3 DNA sequence: TGTGCCAGCAGCTTCTTGGGAAGGGGGAATGAAAAACTGTTTTTT. Residues: CASSFLGRGNEKLFF. The chain has TRBV5-4 and TRBJ1-4; possibly TRBD1 for D (6 bases). V was clipped by 2 bases and J by 5 bases, with 13 bases between them. CDR1 and CDR2 (germline): SGHNT, YYREEE (reference sequence). There are 15 residues in the CDR3.

This clone was counted once. The V and J genes are TRBV28 and TRBJ2-7; the match to TRBD2 covers 13 bases. The V and J ends lost 10 bases and 3 bases, in that order; junction bases with no gene match: 3. The CDR3 runs to 13 residues. Germline V gives CDR1 MDHEN, CDR2 SYDVKM. The CDR3 reads CATRTSGSYEQYF. The CDR3 bases are TGTGCCACCCGGACTAGCGGGAGCTACGAGCAGTACTTC.

The chain carries TRBV5-8 and TRBJ2-1; 10 bases are a match to TRBD2. CDR1 SGHTS and CDR2 YDEGEE come from the germline V gene. With 2 bases clipped from V and 5 bases from J, the junction kept 4 bases outside the gene matches. The CDR3 loop spans 15 amino acids. CDR3 residues: CASSFGTSENNEQFF. CDR3 bases: TGTGCCAGCAGCTTCGGGACTAGCGAAAACAATGAGCAGTTCTTC.

The J gene is TRBJ2-1, the V gene TRBV28; 8 nucleotides match TRBD1. The trim removed 6 bases at V and 10 bases at J, leaving 8 bases unmatched. The germline gives CDR1 MDHEN, CDR2 SYDVKM. This CDR3 comprises 13 residues. CDR3 sequence reads: CASSSGGASEQFF. The CDR3, as DNA: TGTGCCAGCAGCTCAGGGGGCGCGAGCGAGCAGTTCTTC.

The CDR3 reads CASSLPSSYEQYF. CDR3 DNA sequence: TGTGCCAGCAGCTTGCCGAGCTCCTACGAGCAGTACTTC. This chain connects TRBV11-2 to TRBJ2-7; D call uncertain. Trimming stripped 3 bases from V and 0 bases from J, with 6 bases between. Germline loops: CDR1 SGHAT, CDR2 FQNNGV. The CDR3 is made up of 13 amino acids.

The genes are TRBV27 and TRBJ1-2; maybe TRBD1 (6 bases). CDR1 is MNHEY and CDR2 is SMNVEV in the germline V gene (reference sequence). V lost 4 bases and J 6 bases, leaving 12 bases between the germline ends. The CDR3 has 13 residues. The DNA of the CDR3 is TGTGCCAGCAGTTACAGGGTACTCGATGGCTACACCTTC. Encoded protein: CASSYRVLDGYTF.

The chain links TRBV5-1 to TRBJ2-7; 7 bases map to TRBD2. Germline lookup yields CDR1 SGHRS and CDR2 YFSETQ. V lost 4 bases and J lost 0; bases outside the gene matches: 7. The CDR3 consists of 15 residues. CDR3 residues: CASSQRGGRSYEQYF. The CDR3 DNA reads as TGCGCCAGCAGCCAGCGGGGCGGACGCTCCTACGAGCAGTACTTC.

The chain couples TRBV19 to TRBJ1-4; possible D gene TRBD1, 5 bases. V was shortened by 4 bases and J by 3 bases, with 12 bases between the two germline ends. Germline loops: CDR1 LNHDA, CDR2 SQIVND (reference sequence). The CDR3 contains 15 residues. CDR3 amino acids: CASSTEQVPNEKLFF. As DNA, the CDR3 is TGTGCCAGTAGTACAGAACAGGTTCCTAATGAAAAACTGTTTTTT.

V gene TRBV6-5 combines with J gene TRBJ1-1, with D unclear. V was trimmed by 0 bases and J by 6 bases, leaving 8 bases between them. Germline loops: CDR1 MNHEY, CDR2 SVGAGI. The CDR3 runs to 13 residues. CDR3 sequence reads: CASSYSGSSEAFF. CDR3 bases: TGTGCCAGCAGTTACTCGGGTAGCTCTGAAGCTTTCTTT.

The J gene is TRBJ2-7, the V gene TRBV4-1; 11 bases line up with TRBD1. This CDR3 contains 15 residues. Germline V gene data show CDR1 as MGHRA and CDR2 as YSYEKL. V lost 1 base to trimming and J lost 4 bases; unmatched junction nucleotides: 3. The CDR3 spells CASSQVGTGGYEQYF. DNA of the CDR3: TGCGCCAGCAGCCAAGTAGGGACAGGGGGGTACGAGCAGTACTTC.

The chain carries TRBV6-2 or TRBV6-3 and TRBJ2-1; 9 bases match TRBD1. CDR1 MNHEY and CDR2 SVGEGT come from the germline V gene. V lost 6 bases and J lost 9; bases outside the gene matches: 9. The CDR3 is made up of 14 amino acids. CDR3 region: CASSQTGTGTEQFF. The CDR3 DNA is TGTGCCAGCAGCCAAACCGGGACAGGGACTGAGCAGTTCTTC.

This clone was seen repeatedly, ten times or more. This chain uses TRBV27 with TRBJ1-3; TRBD1 might be the D (5 bases). This CDR3 spans 14 amino acids. Trimming left V 3 bases short and J 2 bases short, with 8 bases between. CDR1 and CDR2 from the germline V gene are MNHEY and SMNVEV (reference sequence). CDR3 nucleotides: TGTGCCAGCAGTTTCGGAGGGGCTGGAAACACCATATATTTT. This gives the protein CASSFGGAGNTIYF.

Written as DNA, the CDR3 is TGTGCCAGCAGCGAATTCGACTACTCTGGGGCCAACGTCCTGACTTTC. Amino acids: CASSEFDYSGANVLTF. This chain links TRBV2 with TRBJ2-6, with D maybe TRBD2 (5 bases). CDR3 size: 16 residues. Germline CDR1 SNHLY, CDR2 FYNNEI. The germline V and J ends were trimmed by 6 bases and 0 bases, with 12 bases remaining between them.

This chain links TRBV4-3 with TRBJ1-2; the match to TRBD1 covers 7 bases. From germline, CDR1 is LGHNA and CDR2 YSLEER. The CDR3 contains 15 residues. Trimming at V came to 0 bases and at J to 8 bases, leaving 9 bases not matched to a gene. The CDR3 region is CASSQDRGVRRGYTF. CDR3 coding DNA: TGCGCCAGCAGCCAAGACAGGGGGGTTCGCCGCGGCTACACCTTC.

This chain links TRBV18 with TRBJ1-2, with 9 bases fitting TRBD1. V lost 5 bases to trimming and J lost 4 bases; unmatched junction nucleotides: 5. The CDR3 sequence is 14 residues long. Germline loops: CDR1 KGHSH, CDR2 LQKENI. The CDR3 DNA sequence: TGTGCCAGCTCAGCGGACAGGGGTAGCTATGGCTACACCTTC. Translation: CASSADRGSYGYTF.

V gene TRBV6-1 combines with J gene TRBJ1-2; D is uncertain. Germline-derived CDR1 and CDR2 are MNHNS and SASEGT. V gave up 1 base and J gave up 6 bases, with 6 bases separating them. The CDR3 spans 12 residues. The CDR3, as DNA: TGTGCCAGCAGTGAAGACATCGATGGCTACACCTTC. Its protein is CASSEDIDGYTF.

V is TRBV28 and J is TRBJ2-7; the match to TRBD2 covers 8 bases. The ends lost 3 bases at V and 1 base at J; junction bases unmatched: 5. This CDR3 is built from 15 residues. Germline V gene sequence: CDR1 MDHEN, CDR2 SYDVKM. The chain's CDR3 is CASSFGPSGSYEQYF. The CDR3 DNA follows: TGTGCCAGCAGTTTCGGGCCTAGCGGGTCCTACGAGCAGTACTTC.

The rearrangement uses TRBV6-2 or TRBV6-3 and TRBJ1-1; 7 nucleotides agree with TRBD1. Trimming removed 6 bases from V and 3 bases from J; junction bases left unmatched: 7. The germline CDR1 and CDR2 sequences are MNHEY and SVGEGT. This CDR3 contains 14 residues. In DNA form, the CDR3 reads TGTGCCAGCAGCCCTCATACAGGGGACACTGAAGCTTTCTTT. This sequence encodes CASSPHTGDTEAFF.

The rearrangement uses TRBV6-5 and TRBJ2-7, with 10 bases lining up with TRBD2. CDR3 length equals 14 residues. V lost 5 bases, J lost 3 bases, and 4 bases stayed unmatched. Germline CDR1 and CDR2: MNHEY and SVGAGI. The CDR3 reads CASSSSGRYYEQYF. Here the CDR3 DNA reads TGTGCCAGCAGTAGTAGCGGGAGGTACTACGAGCAGTACTTC.

The J gene is TRBJ1-4, the V gene TRBV24-1; perhaps TRBD1 as D (6 bases). CDR1 and CDR2 from the germline V gene are KGHDR and SFDVKD. Trimming shortened V by 3 bases and J by 0 bases, and 16 bases separated the two germline ends. This CDR3 is 18 amino acids long. In nucleotides, the CDR3 is TGTGCCACCAGTGATACGCGGACAGACCCAGCAACTAATGAAAAACTGTTTTTT. This translates into CATSDTRTDPATNEKLFF.

The chain combines TRBV5-1 with TRBJ2-7; no clear D gene. There are 14 residues in the CDR3. The germline CDR1 and CDR2 sequences are SGHRS and YFSETQ. Deletions cut 4 bases from V and 5 bases from J, with 16 bases between. The CDR3 region is CASSQMAVVHEQYF. CDR3 sequence (DNA): TGCGCCAGCAGCCAGATGGCGGTAGTCCACGAGCAGTACTTC. Combining the CDR3 with reference TRBV5-1 and TRBJ2-7 gives the whole variable domain KAGVTQTPRYLIKTRGQQVTLSCSPISGHRSVSWYQQTPGQGLQFLFEYFSETQRNKGNFPGRFSGRQFSNSRSEMNVSTLELGDSALYLCASSQMAVVHEQYFGPGTRLTVT.

This clone was counted a few times. The chain joins TRBV5-6 to TRBJ2-7; 10 bases are a match to TRBD1. The germline gives CDR1 SGHDT, CDR2 YYEEEE. J was trimmed by 3 bases and V by 2 bases; bases with no gene match: 5. This CDR3 contains 15 residues. DNA for the CDR3: TGTGCCAGCAGCTTCCCCCGGGACAGGGGCTACGAGCAGTACTTC. Amino acid sequence: CASSFPRDRGYEQYF.

The chain carries TRBV27 and TRBJ1-1, with TRBD1 matching 10 bases. CDR3 length: 19 amino acids. The germline V gene has CDR1 MNHEY and CDR2 SMNVEV (reference sequence). V gave up 8 bases and J gave up 1 base; unmatched junction bases: 19. CDR3: CASGSYRVTGGVGNTEAFF. CDR3 DNA: TGTGCCAGCGGAAGCTATCGAGTGACAGGGGGCGTGGGGAACACTGAAGCTTTCTTT.